Following are 12 T cell receptor beta chains from one sample sequenced in a study of OX40 agonist ivuxolimab in advanced cancers. Clones were read by immunoSEQ multiplex PCR, and TCRdb kept only the in-frame ones, dropping some. The sample records roughly 50,000 clones, about nine tenths being singletons. This material consisted of CD4+ or CD8+ T cells sorted from blood, taken in a trial of the OX40 agonist ivuxolimab. The source is an adult with an advanced solid tumor such as melanoma, head and neck, liver or kidney cancer.

This chain joins TRBV29-1 and TRBJ1-1; 7 bases line up with TRBD1. The junction had 6 bases not matched to a gene; V was cut back by 4 bases and J by 4 bases. The CDR3 has 13 residues. Germline V lookup: CDR1 SQVTM, CDR2 ANQGSEA. CDR3 sequence (DNA): TGCAGCGTTGGCGGGACAGAGGGCACTGAAGCTTTCTTT. This gives the protein CSVGGTEGTEAFF.

CDR3 bases: TGTGCCAGCTATACAGGGTACGGGAACTATGGCTACACCTTC. Its translation: CASYTGYGNYGYTF. The chain is built from TRBV2 and TRBJ1-2; D may be TRBD1 (6 bases). The CDR3 contains 14 residues. CDR1 SNHLY and CDR2 FYNNEI come from the germline V gene. The V end was cut by 8 bases, the J end by 2 bases, with 15 bases between.

About this clone itself: The junction and the germline gene differ at one end; a read error may be behind it. CDR3 nucleotide sequence: TGTGCCAGCAGCTCGATTATTACCCCTGAACCTTTCTTT. The encoded protein is CASSSIITPEPFF. The genes are TRBV7-8 and TRBJ1-1; no clear D gene. Germline V CDR1 and CDR2: SGHVS, FQNEAQ. CDR3 length: 13 residues. The full variable domain, with the rest looked up from reference TRBV7-8 and TRBJ1-1, is GAGVSQSPRYKVAKRGQDVALRCDPISGHVSLFWYQQALGQGPEFLTYFQNEAQLDKSGLPSDRFFAERPEGSVSTLKIQRTQQEDSAVYLCASSSIITPEPFFGQGTRLTVV.

This clone rates as medium-sized. V and J are TRBV28 and TRBJ1-2, with 7 bases fitting TRBD1. This CDR3 is built from 13 residues. With V trimmed by 5 bases and J by 13 bases, 13 bases remained unmatched. Germline V gives CDR1 MDHEN, CDR2 SYDVKM. CDR3 bases: TGTGCCAGCAGTGGCCCTGGGAGGGGGCGATGCACCTTC. This encodes CASSGPGRGRCTF.

This chain links TRBV29-1 with TRBJ1-2; D is unresolved. V shed 2 bases and J shed 12 bases, with 13 bases lying between them. Germline V gene data show CDR1 as SQVTM and CDR2 as ANQGSEA. The CDR3 is 11 amino acids. The CDR3 region is CSVESRFGDTF. The DNA of the CDR3 is TGCAGCGTTGAAAGTCGGTTCGGGGACACCTTC.

This clone qualifies as medium-sized. The V call is TRBV19, the J call TRBJ1-1; possible D gene TRBD1, 6 bases. Germline values: CDR1 LNHDA, CDR2 SQIVND (reference sequence). V was clipped by 4 bases and J by 2 bases, with 14 bases between them. The CDR3 runs 15 residues. DNA of the CDR3: TGTGCCAGTAGTAATGGTGGCAGGGGAAACACTGAAGCTTTCTTT. Its protein is CASSNGGRGNTEAFF.

This sequence joins TRBV5-6 and TRBJ2-7; D ambiguous. CDR3 length: 14 amino acids. V was cut by 0 bases and J by 5 bases, with 12 bases left in between. The V gene's germline CDR1 is SGHDT and CDR2 YYEEEE. Here the CDR3 DNA reads TGTGCCAGCAGCTTGGGAGTAGCATGGAACGAGCAGTACTTC. It codes for CASSLGVAWNEQYF.

The V gene is TRBV9, the J gene TRBJ1-4; D is undetermined. V was pared by 4 bases and J by 4 bases, with 8 bases between. In germline, CDR1 is SGDLS, CDR2 YYNGEE. This CDR3 region has 13 residues. The CDR3 DNA reads as TGTGCCAGCAGCCGGCAGATTAATGAAAAACTGTTTTTT. Amino acids: CASSRQINEKLFF.

This clone was found once. V and J are TRBV7-3 and TRBJ2-5, with 7 bases matching TRBD2. In germline, CDR1 is SGHTA, CDR2 FQGTGA. The CDR3 has 14 amino acids. V trimming: 5 bases; J trimming: 4 bases; junction bases outside the gene matches: 7. The CDR3 DNA reads TGTGCCAGCAGCCCGAGCGGGACTCGAGAGACCCAGTACTTC. This encodes CASSPSGTRETQYF.

The chain combines TRBV18 with TRBJ2-1, with 10 bases aligning to TRBD1. Germline-derived CDR1 and CDR2 are KGHSH and LQKENI. This CDR3 spans 16 amino acids. V trimming: 2 bases; J trimming: 2 bases; junction bases outside the gene matches: 3. The CDR3 region has the DNA TGTGCCAGCTCACCATGGGGACAGGGGACCTACAATGAGCAGTTCTTC. It translates to CASSPWGQGTYNEQFF.

V gene TRBV2 combines with J gene TRBJ2-1, with 8 bases lining up with TRBD1. CDR1 is SNHLY and CDR2 is FYNNEI in the germline V gene. This CDR3 comprises 16 residues. J lost 8 bases, V lost 4 bases, and 13 bases had no gene match. CDR3 sequence reads: CASSGPLDRARDEQFF. The DNA of the CDR3 is TGTGCCAGCAGTGGTCCCCTGGACAGGGCCCGGGATGAGCAGTTCTTC. The full variable domain, rest sourced from reference TRBV2 and TRBJ2-1, is EPEVTQTPSHQVTQMGQEVILRCVPISNHLYFYWYRQILGQKVEFLVSFYNNEISEKSEIFDDQFSVERPDGSNFTLKIRSTKLEDSAMYFCASSGPLDRARDEQFFGPGTRLTVL.

The genes are TRBV10-3 and TRBJ2-6; no firm D call. Trimming left V 3 bases short and J 0 bases short, with 12 bases between. The CDR3 sequence is 17 residues long. Germline assignment: CDR1 ENHRY and CDR2 SYGVKD. The CDR3 coding sequence is TGTGCCATCAGTGAATTGGGTACCGGCTCTGGGGCCAACGTCCTGACTTTC. This translates into CAISELGTGSGANVLTF.